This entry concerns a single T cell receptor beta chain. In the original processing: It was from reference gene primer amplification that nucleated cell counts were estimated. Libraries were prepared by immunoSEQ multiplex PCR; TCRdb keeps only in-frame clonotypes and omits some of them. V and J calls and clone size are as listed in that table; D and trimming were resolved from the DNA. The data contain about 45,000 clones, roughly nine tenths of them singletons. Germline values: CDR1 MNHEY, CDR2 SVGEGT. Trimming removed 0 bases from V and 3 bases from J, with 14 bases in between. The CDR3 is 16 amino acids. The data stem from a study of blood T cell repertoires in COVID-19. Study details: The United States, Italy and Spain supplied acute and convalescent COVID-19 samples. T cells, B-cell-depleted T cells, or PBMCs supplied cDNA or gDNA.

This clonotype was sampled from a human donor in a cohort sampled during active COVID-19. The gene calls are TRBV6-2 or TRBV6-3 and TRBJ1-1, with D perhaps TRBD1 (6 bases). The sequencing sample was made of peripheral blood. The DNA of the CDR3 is TGTGCCAGCAGTTACTCGTTCGGGGGGCCGGACACTGAAGCTTTCTTT. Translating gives CASSYSFGGPDTEAFF.